The present T cell receptor beta chain was sequenced within a study of cytotoxic CD8 clonotypes in ibrutinib-treated CLL. Looking at the study overall: Partial responses totalled around 25 and complete responses 2; after median approximately 6 years, about 15 remained remitted and roughly twelve progressed.

Repertoires were generated with immunoSEQ multiplex PCR, while TCRdb's copy carries only in-frame clones and drops some. The data show some 140,000 clones, approximately 81% seen once. This CDR3 spans 16 amino acids. CDR1 SEHNR and CDR2 FQNEAQ come from the germline V gene (reference sequence). Unmatched junction bases numbered 12, after V lost 5 bases and J lost 5 bases. Sequences were derived from PBMCs, sampled after 24 months of ibrutinib treatment. The genes are TRBV7-9 and TRBJ2-1, with 7 bases identical to TRBD1. This TCR derives from a human donor with chronic lymphocytic leukemia. CDR3 amino acids: CASSPSGTAANNEQFF. The DNA for the CDR3 is TGTGCCAGCAGCCCATCCGGGACAGCGGCCAACAATGAGCAGTTCTTC.